The next 10 T cell receptor beta chains were all read from a single sample in a study of Graves' ophthalmopathy and Graves' hyperthyroidism. Investigators amplified TCR beta CDR3 regions from RNA transcripts. The authors performed first-round RT-PCR with HTBI primers and then a second-round multiplex PCR. TCRdb reanalysed the multiplex PCR reads using MiXCR and keeps one entry per CDR3 protein. Counted here are under 250,000 distinct CDR3 sequences, 20% to 25% occurring once; the ten biggest clones make up about 46%. Sequenced input: peripheral blood. The receptor set was obtained from a woman aged 45-59 years with Graves' ophthalmopathy.

The chain links TRBV12-3 or TRBV12-4 to TRBJ2-5; the D is unclear. There are 14 residues in the CDR3. V shed 3 bases and J shed 2 bases, with 10 bases lying between them. DNA for the CDR3: TGTGCCAGCAGTTTTTACGGCATACAAGAGACCCAGTACTTC. It specifies CASSFYGIQETQYF.

This clonotype occurred many times. The chain combines TRBV5-1 with TRBJ2-2; D unresolved. The CDR3 sequence is 14 residues long. The V and J ends lost 6 bases and 1 base respectively, with 10 bases between them. The germline CDR1 and CDR2 sequences are SGHRS and YFSETQ. The CDR3 sequence: CASTPPGNTGELFF. In DNA form, the CDR3 reads TGCGCCAGCACCCCGCCTGGGAACACCGGGGAGCTGTTTTTT.

This clonotype showed up many times. The chain joins TRBV20-1 to TRBJ2-5; 7 nucleotides line up with TRBD1. Germline CDR1 reads DFQATT; CDR2 reads SNEGSKA (reference sequence). The V segment lost 4 bases and the J segment 2 bases; nucleotides outside the gene matches: 7. This CDR3 has 14 amino acids. The CDR3 sequence is CSATTQGQQETQYF. CDR3 DNA: TGCAGTGCTACCACCCAGGGACAGCAAGAGACCCAGTACTTC.

At least ten counts were recorded for this clonotype. The CDR3 DNA follows: TGCAGTGCCCACGGGACAGGGGTGGATCAGCCCCAGCATTTT. Translated: CSAHGTGVDQPQHF. This chain uses TRBV20-1 with TRBJ1-5, with TRBD1 matching 10 bases. CDR3 length: 14 residues. Germline loops: CDR1 DFQATT, CDR2 SNEGSKA (reference sequence). Trimming removed 6 bases from V and 5 bases from J; junction bases left unmatched: 7.

The genes are TRBV12-3 or TRBV12-4 and TRBJ2-7; TRBD2 matches 13 bases. Trimming cost V 6 bases and J 7 bases; bases outside gene matches: 15. CDR3 size: 17 residues. CDR3 protein: CASSIGLAGATRGEQYF. DNA for the CDR3: TGTGCCAGCAGCATTGGACTAGCGGGAGCGACTAGGGGGGAGCAGTACTTC.

Here the CDR3 reads CASSSALRQLATTYEQYF. As DNA, the CDR3 is TGTGCCAGCAGTTCCGCTCTGCGGCAACTAGCTACCACCTACGAGCAGTACTTC. This rearrangement joins TRBV28 to TRBJ2-7; possibly TRBD2 for D (6 bases). Trimming took off 4 bases at V and 2 bases at J, with 24 bases between the two ends. Germline V CDR1 and CDR2: MDHEN, SYDVKM. The CDR3 runs to 18 residues.

This clonotype was counted many times. The CDR3 region has the DNA TGTGCCAGCAGTTTAGGATTAGGGAACACGTCCCCCCAGCATTTT. Its protein product is CASSLGLGNTSPQHF. The J gene is TRBJ1-5, the V gene TRBV12-3 or TRBV12-4; no clear D. V was pared by 1 base and J by 10 bases, with 17 bases between. CDR3 size: 15 residues.

This clonotype was recorded many times. The chain employs TRBV5-1 and TRBJ2-7, with D possibly being TRBD1 (6 bases). V was pared by 0 bases and J by 2 bases, with 18 bases between. CDR3 size: 17 residues. CDR1 and CDR2 from the germline V gene are SGHRS and YFSETQ. This CDR3 is CASSLGPAGARTYEQYF. The CDR3 nucleotides read TGCGCCAGCAGCTTGGGTCCTGCAGGGGCGCGGACCTACGAGCAGTACTTC.

This clonotype was observed many times. The chain couples TRBV12-3 or TRBV12-4 to TRBJ2-2; D is ambiguous. V dropped 3 bases and J dropped 7 bases, with 6 bases sitting between them. This CDR3 contains 12 residues. The DNA of the CDR3 is TGTGCCAGCAGTTTTTCGGGCGGGGAGCTGTTTTTT. Encoded protein: CASSFSGGELFF.

This clonotype was observed a few times. J is TRBJ2-7 and V is TRBV13, with a possible D match to TRBD1 (6 bases). The CDR3 sequence is 12 residues long. Per the germline V gene, CDR1 is PRHDT and CDR2 is FYEKMQ (reference sequence). The germline V and J ends were trimmed by 5 bases and 7 bases, with 12 bases remaining between them. For the CDR3, the DNA is TGTGCCAGCAGCCATATCCAGGGGGAGCAGTACTTC. This gives the protein CASSHIQGEQYF.